This T cell receptor (beta chain) originates from a study of lymphopenia after photon versus proton radiotherapy. The method was immunoSEQ multiplex PCR; TCRdb's version includes in-frame clones alone and lacks a portion of them. In the table there are about 62,000 clones, about 90% of which are singletons. This clone was found once. The antigen is undetermined. The study's findings and limits: Relative stability marked proton patients; photon patients lost diversity and naive cells.

Trimming removed 4 bases at V and 5 bases at J, with 17 bases between. This CDR3 is 15 amino acids long. Per the germline V gene, CDR1 is ENHRY and CDR2 is SYGVKD. The sequence was obtained from an older man with esophageal cancer. V is TRBV10-3 and J is TRBJ1-2; TRBD1 is a possible D gene (5 bases). The specimen was peripheral blood, collected from a patient treated with proton-based radiotherapy. In DNA, the CDR3 is TGTGCCATCAGTGCCCGCCCGGGAGGGGTATATGGCTACACCTTC. It specifies CAISARPGGVYGYTF.